This T cell receptor beta chain was profiled in a study of blood T cell repertoires in COVID-19. Study-wide background: Specimens from acute and convalescent COVID-19 originated in the United States, Italy and Spain. Sources were T cells, B-cell-depleted T cells, or PBMCs; the material itself was cDNA or gDNA.

Per the original methods: Nucleated cell counts were estimated from reference gene primer amplification. Data came from immunoSEQ multiplex PCR; TCRdb stores just in-frame clones and leaves some out. V and J calls and clone size are as listed in that table; D and trimming were resolved from the DNA. Of about 110,000 clones in the sample, around 64% were seen once. The TCR comes from a woman between 35 and 50 years old with acute or convalescent COVID-19. Sequenced sample: peripheral blood.

The chain's CDR3 is CASSPPSRGQETQYF. For the CDR3, the DNA is TGTGCCAGCTCACCACCTAGCAGGGGACAAGAGACCCAGTACTTC. The chain employs TRBV18 and TRBJ2-5; D might be TRBD1 (6 bases). Looked up from germline, CDR1 is KGHSH and CDR2 is LQKENI. There are 15 residues in the CDR3. V shed 0 bases and J shed 2 bases, with 10 bases lying between them.